This T cell receptor (beta chain) was profiled in a study of identical twins. TCRdb re-called the 5' RACE reads with MiXCR, one entry per CDR3 protein. The sample holds around 160,000 distinct CDR3 sequences, approximately 4% seen once. This clonotype came up a few times. The receptor comes from a man aged 18 to 29 in good health. The sequenced material came from memory T cells sorted from blood.

As DNA, the CDR3 is TGTGCCAGCAGGAGGGCGGGTGACTCCTACGAGCAGTACTTC. Translating gives CASRRAGDSYEQYF. The chain uses TRBV6-1 and TRBJ2-7, with D possibly being TRBD2 (5 bases). The CDR3 runs 14 residues. The V gene lost 6 bases and the J gene lost 0 bases, with 12 bases spanning the gap. Germline V lookup: CDR1 MNHNS, CDR2 SASEGT.